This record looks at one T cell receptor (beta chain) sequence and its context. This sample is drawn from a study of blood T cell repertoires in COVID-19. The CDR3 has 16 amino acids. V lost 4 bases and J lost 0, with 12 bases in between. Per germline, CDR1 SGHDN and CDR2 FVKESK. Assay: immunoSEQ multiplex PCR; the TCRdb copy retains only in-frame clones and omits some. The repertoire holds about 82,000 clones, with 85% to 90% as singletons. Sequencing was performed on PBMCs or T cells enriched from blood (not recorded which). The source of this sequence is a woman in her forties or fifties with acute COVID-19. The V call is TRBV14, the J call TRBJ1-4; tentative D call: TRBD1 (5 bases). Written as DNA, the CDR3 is TGTGCCAGCAGCCCGACGGGGGGGTCAACTAATGAAAAACTGTTTTTT. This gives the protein CASSPTGGSTNEKLFF.